The 22 T cell receptor beta chains in this list originate from one sample, sequenced in a study of CD8 T cells in ankylosing spondylitis. Via MiXCR, TCRdb re-called the 5' RACE reads, giving one row per CDR3 protein. The sample yields approximately 220,000 distinct CDR3 sequences, approximately 24% seen once. Sequenced input: blood, either unsorted or a sorted T cell fraction (not recorded which). Source of these receptors: a male donor with ankylosing spondylitis or in good health (not recorded which).

This clonotype has only a few counts. A much larger clone lies one base from this, so it may be a read error. V and J are TRBV11-2 and TRBJ2-7, with 14 bases fitting TRBD2. CDR1 is SGHAT, CDR2 FQNNGV, per germline. V lost 4 bases to trimming and J lost 6 bases; unmatched junction nucleotides: 17. The CDR3 spans 19 residues. This CDR3 reads CASSYKTSGRATPNSEQYF. The CDR3, as DNA: TGTGCCAGCAGCTATAAGACTAGCGGGAGGGCGACTCCGAATTCCGAGCAGTACTTC.

This clonotype appeared many times. The V call is TRBV6-5, the J call TRBJ2-1; 8 nucleotides match TRBD2. Germline V gene data show CDR1 as MNHEY and CDR2 as SVGAGI. The V segment lost 2 bases and the J segment 4 bases; nucleotides outside the gene matches: 4. This CDR3 contains 15 residues. The CDR3 region is CASSYASGSYNEQFF. DNA for the CDR3: TGTGCCAGCAGTTACGCTAGCGGGTCTTACAATGAGCAGTTCTTC.

This clonotype was counted ten times or more. The chain has TRBV7-2 and TRBJ2-1, with 9 positions matching TRBD1. V dropped 1 base and J dropped 8; count of bases not matched to a gene: 9. The germline CDR1 and CDR2 sequences are SGHTA and FQGNSA. CDR3 size: 16 residues. Here the CDR3 reads CASSLVGTGILHEQFF. In DNA form, the CDR3 reads TGTGCCAGCAGCTTAGTTGGGACAGGGATTTTACATGAGCAGTTCTTC.

The chain employs TRBV10-3 and TRBJ2-1; D gene unclear. The CDR3 consists of 13 residues. CDR1 is ENHRY, CDR2 SYGVKD, per germline. Trimming took 3 bases from V and 4 from J, leaving 7 bases between them. The CDR3 region is CAISEDTYNEQFF. DNA of the CDR3: TGTGCCATCAGTGAAGACACTTACAATGAGCAGTTCTTC.

On this clonotype itself: A much larger clone is a single base away; this may be a read error. The chain carries TRBV24-1 and TRBJ1-2, with TRBD1 matching 7 bases. This CDR3 is built from 14 residues. Germline V lookup: CDR1 KGHDR, CDR2 SFDVKD. CDR3 in amino acids: CASSDSTGNYGYTF. The DNA for the CDR3 is TGTGCCTCCAGTGATTCGACAGGGAACTATGGCTACACCTTC.

This clonotype appeared many times. The rearrangement uses TRBV7-9 and TRBJ2-3, with D possibly being TRBD2 (6 bases). Trimming shortened V by 6 bases and J by 5 bases, and 12 bases separated the two germline ends. The CDR3 is 13 amino acids. The germline V gene has CDR1 SEHNR and CDR2 FQNEAQ (reference sequence). The CDR3 spells CASSRDWEDTQYF. The DNA of the CDR3 is TGTGCCAGCAGTCGGGACTGGGAAGATACGCAGTATTTT.

The chain combines TRBV4-1 with TRBJ2-7; TRBD2 agrees at 7 bases. Germline-derived CDR1 and CDR2 are MGHRA and YSYEKL. With V trimmed by 4 bases and J by 2 bases, 8 bases remained unmatched. This CDR3 spans 15 amino acids. The CDR3, as DNA: TGCGCCAGCAGCCGAGGGTCTAGCGGTGCCTACGAGCAGTACTTC. It codes for CASSRGSSGAYEQYF.

This clonotype was observed many times. This sequence joins TRBV10-3 and TRBJ1-4; D ambiguous. The length of the CDR3 is 15 residues. Between the trimmed V and J ends, which lost 1 base and 6 bases, there was a span of 12 bases. Germline CDR1 ENHRY, CDR2 SYGVKD. CDR3 residues: CAISEYGGGDEKLFF. In DNA form, the CDR3 reads TGTGCCATCAGTGAGTATGGAGGAGGAGATGAAAAACTGTTTTTT.

Many counts were recorded for this clonotype. CDR3 loop: CAWSVGSGWGYTF. Written as DNA, the CDR3 is TGTGCCTGGAGTGTAGGGAGTGGATGGGGCTACACCTTC. V is TRBV30 and J is TRBJ1-2; D uncertain. This CDR3 comprises 13 residues. Germline V CDR1 and CDR2: GTSNPN, SVGIG (reference sequence). The V end lost 0 bases, the J end lost 8 bases, and 13 bases lay between the germline ends.

The genes are TRBV12-3 or TRBV12-4 and TRBJ2-7; TRBD2 matches 11 bases. The CDR3 spans 14 residues. After removal of 8 bases from V and 2 bases from J, the junction contained 5 bases not matched to a gene. CDR3 in DNA: TGTGCCAGCCTCTCTAGCGGGAGGACCTACGAGCAGTACTTC. This sequence encodes CASLSSGRTYEQYF.

The chain employs TRBV20-1 and TRBJ2-1, with a possible D match to TRBD2 (5 bases). Per the germline V gene, CDR1 is DFQATT and CDR2 is SNEGSKA (reference sequence). The ends were cut back, 0 bases at V and 4 bases at J, with 13 bases in the middle. CDR3 length equals 15 residues. This CDR3 is CSARDLKGAYNEQFF. The DNA for the CDR3 is TGCAGTGCTAGAGATCTTAAGGGAGCGTACAATGAGCAGTTCTTC.

A few counts support this clonotype. This chain uses TRBV5-1 with TRBJ2-7, with D possibly matching TRBD1 (6 bases). The CDR3 runs 12 residues. Germline assignment: CDR1 SGHRS and CDR2 YFSETQ. V was shortened by 3 bases and J by 3 bases, with 7 bases between the two germline ends. The CDR3 DNA reads as TGCGCCAGCAGCTCAGGGGACTACGAGCAGTACTTC. Amino acids: CASSSGDYEQYF.

This clonotype appeared once. The chain links TRBV20-1 to TRBJ2-7, with TRBD2 matching over 10 bases. The V segment lost 3 bases and the J segment 3 bases; nucleotides outside the gene matches: 14. The CDR3 totals 17 residues. Germline V lookup: CDR1 DFQATT, CDR2 SNEGSKA (reference sequence). The CDR3 DNA reads TGCAGTGCTAGCGGCCAGGGAAAGGGGACTAGCGTCTACGAGCAGTACTTC. This encodes CSASGQGKGTSVYEQYF.

This clonotype turned up a few times. The chain is built from TRBV10-3 and TRBJ2-7, with D unclear. CDR3 length equals 13 residues. The V and J ends lost 3 bases and 1 base respectively, with 7 bases between them. Germline CDR1 ENHRY, CDR2 SYGVKD. CDR3 region: CAISEGQSYEQYF. In DNA, the CDR3 is TGTGCCATCAGTGAAGGGCAGTCCTACGAGCAGTACTTC.

V usage is TRBV3-1 and J usage is TRBJ1-1; D may be TRBD1 (6 bases). Trimming removed 1 base at V and 1 base at J, with 10 bases between. CDR1 and CDR2 (germline): LGHDT, YNNKEL (reference sequence). The CDR3 sequence is 15 residues long. As DNA, the CDR3 is TGTGCCAGCAGCCAAGGAAGGGGGACGAACACTGAAGCTTTCTTT. It yields the protein CASSQGRGTNTEAFF.

This clonotype was found once. This may come from a read error, since a much larger clone is one base off. The chain links TRBV20-1 to TRBJ1-1; maybe TRBD1 (5 bases). The CDR3 extends over 11 amino acids. Germline V CDR1 and CDR2: DFQATT, SNEGSKA (reference sequence). The CDR3 protein is CSARIGTDAFF. The CDR3 DNA is TGCAGTGCTAGAATTGGGACTGATGCTTTCTTT.

In its sample, this clonotype was seen many times. The rearrangement uses TRBV29-1 and TRBJ2-5, with 8 positions matching TRBD1. The CDR3 has 13 residues. The germline V gene encodes CDR1 SQVTM and CDR2 ANQGSEA. Trimming cost V 3 bases and J 7 bases; bases outside gene matches: 7. Here the CDR3 DNA reads TGCAGCGTTGATCTGGACAGGGTCGGGACCCAGTACTTC. Protein sequence: CSVDLDRVGTQYF.

There are many counts of this clonotype. V is TRBV20-1 and J is TRBJ2-3; 7 nucleotides match TRBD2. Germline values: CDR1 DFQATT, CDR2 SNEGSKA (reference sequence). The ends lost 0 bases at V and 1 base at J; junction bases unmatched: 10. The CDR3 contains 17 residues. The CDR3 DNA is TGCAGTGCTAGAGACCTCGGGGGGTTGAAGGGCACAGATACGCAGTATTTT. It codes for CSARDLGGLKGTDTQYF.

This clonotype was found many times. The rearrangement joins TRBV6-5 to TRBJ1-1, with no clear D. The CDR3 has 13 residues. V lost 4 bases to trimming and J lost 6 bases, with 12 bases between them. Germline-derived CDR1 and CDR2 are MNHEY and SVGAGI. The CDR3 region is CASSSTRAAEAFF. CDR3 sequence (DNA): TGTGCCAGCAGTTCAACTCGGGCCGCTGAAGCTTTCTTT.

The V call is TRBV5-1, the J call TRBJ2-7; D unresolved. The J call is uncertain, as TRBJ2-1 better fits the DNA end. Germline V gives CDR1 SGHRS, CDR2 YFSETQ. The CDR3 has 14 residues. As DNA, the CDR3 is TGCGCCAGCAGCTTGGACAATCTCTCCTACGAGCAGTTCTTC. Its translation is CASSLDNLSYEQFF.

The gene calls are TRBV12-3 or TRBV12-4 and TRBJ2-7, with a weak D call TRBD1 (6 bases). The CDR3 has 14 amino acids. Trimming took off 6 bases at V and 0 bases at J, with 12 bases between the two ends. The CDR3 DNA sequence: TGTGCCAGCAGAAAAGGGACAAGCTCCTACGAGCAGTACTTC. Translation gives CASRKGTSSYEQYF.

This clonotype has only a few counts. The V gene is TRBV10-3, the J gene TRBJ2-3; 10 bases are shared with TRBD1. The CDR3 covers 15 residues. Unmatched junction bases numbered 9, after V lost 6 bases and J lost 6 bases. Germline-derived CDR1 and CDR2 are ENHRY and SYGVKD. CDR3 sequence (DNA): TGTGCCATCAGAAAGGGACAGGGGAAGGGGGATACGCAGTATTTT. Its translation is CAIRKGQGKGDTQYF.